The 3 T cell receptor beta chains given below trace back to one sample, sequenced in a study of Ad26.COV2.S vaccination and SARS-CoV-2 variants (dated by TCRdb to about 2021). Libraries came from the immunoSEQ multiplex PCR assay. TCRdb carries this immuneACCESS record with in-frame sequences only. Its versions omit some clonotypes, under half of them owing to an unresolved V gene in the studies checked, with the rest unexplained. Recorded for this sample are around 340,000 clones; 88% of them occurred a single time. 6.4% of the sample is in the top ten clones. The meaning of the sample's treatment or condition label: 19 received Ad26.COV2.S at low or high dose, single or two shots; about five received placebo; per-sample allocation not given. Repertoires of vaccine and placebo recipients were sequenced from samples collected on day 63 after the first injection. The input for sequencing was peripheral blood, taken in a trial of Ad26.COV2.S vaccine versus placebo. These receptors all stem from a person between 18 and 59 years old who received the Ad26.COV2.S COVID-19 vaccine or a placebo.

J is TRBJ1-6 and V is TRBV6-4; no clear D gene. The CDR3 is 15 residues long. Per germline, CDR1 MRHNA and CDR2 SNTAGT. Trimming left V 5 bases short and J 7 bases short, with 15 bases between. The CDR3 nucleotides are TGTGCCAGCAGTCTAGAAGGGAACGCGAATTCACCCCTCCACTTT. Translated: CASSLEGNANSPLHF.

This clone was detected a few times. V is TRBV5-1 and J is TRBJ1-3, with 7 bases matching TRBD1. V dropped 2 bases and J dropped 4; count of bases not matched to a gene: 3. From germline, CDR1 is SGHRS and CDR2 YFSETQ. The CDR3 spans 14 residues. The CDR3 sequence: CASSLPGQGNTIYF. The CDR3 DNA is TGCGCCAGCAGCTTACCGGGACAGGGAAACACCATATATTTT.

V gene TRBV28 combines with J gene TRBJ1-2; TRBD1 might be the D (5 bases). Trimming took 5 bases from V and 1 from J, leaving 8 bases between them. Germline CDR1 MDHEN, CDR2 SYDVKM. This CDR3 region has 13 residues. The CDR3 here is CASSRGVNYGYTF. The CDR3, as DNA: TGTGCCAGCAGTCGGGGGGTTAACTATGGCTACACCTTC.